This TCR beta chain was profiled in a study of regulatory T cells in long-lasting Graves disease. Regarding this clonotype: The junction shows a germline mismatch at one end, possibly a read error.

Time point here: newly diagnosed GD, antithyroid drugs for less than 3 months. From RNA extracted from PBMCs, the TCR library was made. Arm-PCR with iRepertoire HTBI primers amplified the CDR3 regions for these TCR beta libraries. A single record per CDR3 protein comes from TCRdb applying MiXCR to the multiplex PCR reads. The table lists roughly 430,000 distinct CDR3 sequences, roughly 15% of them singletons. The CDR3 runs to 13 residues. Germline CDR1 reads SGHAT; CDR2 reads FQNNGV. The data were also submitted as part of a second study, on T cells in Graves' hyperthyroidism and ophthalmopathy. That source adds: The primer set for the first-round RT-PCR of the TCR CDR3 was HTBI. Most clonotypes expanded in the thyroid (above 0.001) were also present in blood.

This clonotype was obtained from a woman aged 25 to 45 with Graves disease. The chain recombines TRBV11-2 with TRBJ1-6; D not certain. The specimen comprised peripheral blood mononuclear cells (PBMCs), sampled at new diagnosis, from a patient treated with antithyroid drugs. The CDR3 is CAISFLREPSLHF. The DNA of the CDR3 is TGTGCCATCAGCTTCCTAAGGGAACCATCCCTCCACTTT.